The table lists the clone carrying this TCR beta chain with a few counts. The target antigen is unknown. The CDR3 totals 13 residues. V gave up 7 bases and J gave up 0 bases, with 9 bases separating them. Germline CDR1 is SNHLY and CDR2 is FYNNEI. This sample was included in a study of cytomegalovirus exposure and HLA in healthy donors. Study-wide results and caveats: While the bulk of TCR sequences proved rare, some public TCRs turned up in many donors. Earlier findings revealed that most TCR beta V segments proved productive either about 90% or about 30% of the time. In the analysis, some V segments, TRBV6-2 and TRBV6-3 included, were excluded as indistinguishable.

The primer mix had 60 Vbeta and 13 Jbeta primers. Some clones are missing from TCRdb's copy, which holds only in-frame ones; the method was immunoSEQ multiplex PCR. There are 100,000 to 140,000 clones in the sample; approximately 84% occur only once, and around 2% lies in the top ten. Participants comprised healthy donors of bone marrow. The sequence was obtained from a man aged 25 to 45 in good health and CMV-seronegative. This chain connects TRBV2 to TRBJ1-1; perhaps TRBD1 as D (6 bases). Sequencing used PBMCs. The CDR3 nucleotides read TGTGCCAGCACAAGGACAGTGAACACTGAAGCTTTCTTT. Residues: CASTRTVNTEAFF.